Listed below are T cell receptor beta chains from one sample, sequenced in a study of blood T cell repertoires in COVID-19. Profiling relied on immunoSEQ multiplex PCR, and the TCRdb table lists in-frame clones only, not all of them. The sample lists 150,000 to 200,000 clones; about 92% were seen once. The sequenced material came from peripheral blood. These receptors all stem from a young man with COVID-19, enrolled during active disease. Each CDR3 is given with its conserved first and last residue. Each record gives: D gene, J gene, clone size, V gene, CDR3 protein, CDR3 DNA. A D gene is named only where the DNA matches it firmly. Clone sizes are given selectively: once, few, many, or a class where the clone is expanded.

d_gene: .
j_gene: TRBJ2-5
abundance: .
v_gene: TRBV24-1
CDR3aa: CATSVWPGQIKETQYF
CDR3nt: TGTGCCACCAGTGTATGGCCGGGACAAATAAAAGAGACCCAGTACTTC

d_gene: .
j_gene: TRBJ1-1
abundance: .
v_gene: TRBV5-8
CDR3aa: CASSLAGGATEAFF
CDR3nt: TGTGCCAGCAGCTTGGCCGGGGGGGCCACTGAAGCTTTCTTT

d_gene: TRBD2
j_gene: TRBJ2-7
abundance: once
v_gene: TRBV7-2
CDR3aa: CASSRLAGEYEQYF
CDR3nt: TGTGCCAGCAGCCGCCTAGCGGGGGAATACGAGCAGTACTTC

d_gene: TRBD1
j_gene: TRBJ2-5
abundance: .
v_gene: TRBV7-2
CDR3aa: CASSAIMGQGEKETQYF
CDR3nt: TGTGCCAGCAGCGCCATTATGGGACAGGGGGAAAAAGAGACCCAGTACTTC

d_gene: .
j_gene: TRBJ1-1
abundance: .
v_gene: TRBV7-8
CDR3aa: CASSPHSRNTEAFF
CDR3nt: TGTGCCAGCAGCCCCCATTCGAGGAACACTGAAGCTTTCTTT

d_gene: .
j_gene: TRBJ1-2
abundance: .
v_gene: TRBV19
CDR3aa: CASSIVTTRYGYTF
CDR3nt: TGTGCCAGTAGTATCGTGACAACTCGCTATGGCTACACCTTC

d_gene: TRBD1
j_gene: TRBJ1-1
abundance: .
v_gene: TRBV2
CDR3aa: CASSVGTGLNTEAFF
CDR3nt: TGTGCCAGCAGTGTCGGGACAGGGTTGAACACTGAAGCTTTCTTT

d_gene: .
j_gene: TRBJ1-2
abundance: once
v_gene: TRBV7-2
CDR3aa: CASSFTNYGYTF
CDR3nt: TGTGCCAGCAGCTTTACTAACTATGGCTACACCTTC

d_gene: .
j_gene: TRBJ2-2
abundance: .
v_gene: TRBV7-9
CDR3aa: CASSLVSAGTGELFF
CDR3nt: TGTGCCAGCAGCTTAGTGTCGGCAGGGACCGGGGAGCTGTTTTTT

d_gene: .
j_gene: TRBJ2-5
abundance: .
v_gene: TRBV12-5
CDR3aa: CASKGKGEETQYF
CDR3nt: TGTGCTAGTAAGGGGAAAGGAGAGGAGACCCAGTACTTC

d_gene: TRBD1
j_gene: TRBJ2-5
abundance: .
v_gene: TRBV7-9
CDR3aa: CASSFIRTGRETQYF
CDR3nt: TGTGCCAGCAGCTTTATTCGGACAGGGAGAGAGACCCAGTACTTC

d_gene: TRBD1
j_gene: TRBJ1-1
abundance: .
v_gene: TRBV10-3
CDR3aa: CAISESTRWDRPNTEAFF
CDR3nt: TGTGCCATCAGTGAGTCGACTCGGTGGGACAGACCGAACACTGAAGCTTTCTTT

d_gene: .
j_gene: TRBJ2-7
abundance: once
v_gene: TRBV6-5
CDR3aa: CASREPVIYEQYF
CDR3nt: TGTGCCAGCCGGGAACCCGTAATCTACGAGCAGTACTTC